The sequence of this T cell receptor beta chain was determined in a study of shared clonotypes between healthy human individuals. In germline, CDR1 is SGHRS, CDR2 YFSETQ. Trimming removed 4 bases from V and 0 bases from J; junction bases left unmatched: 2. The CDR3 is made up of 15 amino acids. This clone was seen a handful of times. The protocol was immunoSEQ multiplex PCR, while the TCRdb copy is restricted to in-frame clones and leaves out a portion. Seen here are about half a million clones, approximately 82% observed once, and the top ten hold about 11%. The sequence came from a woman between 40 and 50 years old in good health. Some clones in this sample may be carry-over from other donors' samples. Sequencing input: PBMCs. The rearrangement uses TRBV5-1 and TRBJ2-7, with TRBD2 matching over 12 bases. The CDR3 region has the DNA TGCGCCAGCAGCCCGACTAGCGGGAGCTCCTACGAGCAGTACTTC. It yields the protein CASSPTSGSSYEQYF.